This T cell receptor (beta chain) was recorded in a study of cytomegalovirus exposure and HLA in healthy donors. Overall study results and limits: Reported results showed that the classifier diagnosed cytomegalovirus status with high specificity and sensitivity. Across all donors, roughly uniform sequencing depth was an assumption of the presence/absence analyses. Cytomegalovirus association was assigned to under 200 TCR beta chains.

Germline CDR1 and CDR2: MNHNS and SASEGT. The CDR3 consists of 17 residues. This clone was recorded a few times. What it binds is unknown. Nominally healthy donors provided the samples, though records likely missed some immune exposures. Both 60 Vbeta primers and 13 Jbeta primers went into the PCR. Libraries were prepared by immunoSEQ multiplex PCR; TCRdb keeps only in-frame clonotypes and omits some of them. Here the sample spans some 110,000 clones, roughly three quarters being singletons. V usage is TRBV6-1 and J usage is TRBJ2-5, with D perhaps matching TRBD2 (7 bases). The J call may be in error: the DNA end matches TRBJ2-7 better. Source material: PBMCs. The origin of this receptor is a man in his forties or fifties in good health and CMV-seronegative. Written as DNA, the CDR3 is TGTGCCAGCAGTGAAGCGGGAGGGGGGACCCCTTGGGACGAGCAGTACTTC. This encodes CASSEAGGGTPWDEQYF.